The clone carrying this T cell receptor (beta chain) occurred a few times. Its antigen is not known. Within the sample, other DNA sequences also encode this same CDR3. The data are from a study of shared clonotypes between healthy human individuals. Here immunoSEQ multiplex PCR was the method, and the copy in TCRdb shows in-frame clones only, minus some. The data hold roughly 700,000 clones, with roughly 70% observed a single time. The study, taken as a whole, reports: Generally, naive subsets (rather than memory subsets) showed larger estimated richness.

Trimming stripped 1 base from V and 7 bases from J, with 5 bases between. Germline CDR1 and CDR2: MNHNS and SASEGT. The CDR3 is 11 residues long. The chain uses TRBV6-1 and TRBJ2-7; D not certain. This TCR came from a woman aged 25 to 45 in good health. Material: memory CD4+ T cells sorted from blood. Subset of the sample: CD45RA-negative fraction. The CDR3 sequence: CASSEGAEQYF. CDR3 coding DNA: TGTGCCAGCAGTGAAGGCGCTGAGCAGTACTTC.